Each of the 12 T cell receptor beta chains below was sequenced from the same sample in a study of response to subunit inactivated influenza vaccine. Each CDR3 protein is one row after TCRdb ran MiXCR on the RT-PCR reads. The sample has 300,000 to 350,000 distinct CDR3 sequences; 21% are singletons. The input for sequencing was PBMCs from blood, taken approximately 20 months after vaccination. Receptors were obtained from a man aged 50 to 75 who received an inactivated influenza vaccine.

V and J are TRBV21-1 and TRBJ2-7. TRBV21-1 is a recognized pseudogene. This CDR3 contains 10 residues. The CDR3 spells CASCNCEQYF. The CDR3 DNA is TGTGCCAGCTGTAATTGCGAGCAGTACTTC.

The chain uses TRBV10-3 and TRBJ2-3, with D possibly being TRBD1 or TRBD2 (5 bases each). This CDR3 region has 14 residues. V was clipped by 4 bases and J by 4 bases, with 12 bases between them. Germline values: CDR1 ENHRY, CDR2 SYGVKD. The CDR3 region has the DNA TGTGCCATCAGTGTAGACTGGGACCCAGATACGCAGTATTTT. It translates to CAISVDWDPDTQYF.

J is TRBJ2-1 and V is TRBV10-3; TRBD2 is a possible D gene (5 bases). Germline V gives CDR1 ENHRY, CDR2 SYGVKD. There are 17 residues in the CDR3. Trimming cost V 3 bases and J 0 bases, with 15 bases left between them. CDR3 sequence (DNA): TGTGCCATCAGTGACCCCGCGGACTCCGACTCCTACAATGAGCAGTTCTTC. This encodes CAISDPADSDSYNEQFF.

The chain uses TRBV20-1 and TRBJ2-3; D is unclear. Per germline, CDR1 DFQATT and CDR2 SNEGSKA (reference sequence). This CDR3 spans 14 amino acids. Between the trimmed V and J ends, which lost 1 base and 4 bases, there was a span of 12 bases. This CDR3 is CSARGSFPADTQYF. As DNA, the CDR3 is TGCAGTGCTAGAGGCTCCTTCCCCGCAGATACGCAGTATTTT.

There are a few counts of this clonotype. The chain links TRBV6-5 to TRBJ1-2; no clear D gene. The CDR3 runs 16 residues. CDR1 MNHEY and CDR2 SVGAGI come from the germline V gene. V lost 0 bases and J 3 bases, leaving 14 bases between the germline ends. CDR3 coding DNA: TGTGCCAGCAGTTACTCGAAGTCAGGTGTGGACTATGGCTACACCTTC. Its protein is CASSYSKSGVDYGYTF.

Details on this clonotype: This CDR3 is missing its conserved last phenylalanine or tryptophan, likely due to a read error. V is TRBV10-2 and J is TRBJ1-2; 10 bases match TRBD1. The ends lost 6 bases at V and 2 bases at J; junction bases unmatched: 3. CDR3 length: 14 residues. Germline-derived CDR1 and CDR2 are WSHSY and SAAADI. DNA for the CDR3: TGCGCCAGCAGGCTGGGACAGGGGAACTATGGCTACACCTGC. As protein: CASRLGQGNYGYTC.

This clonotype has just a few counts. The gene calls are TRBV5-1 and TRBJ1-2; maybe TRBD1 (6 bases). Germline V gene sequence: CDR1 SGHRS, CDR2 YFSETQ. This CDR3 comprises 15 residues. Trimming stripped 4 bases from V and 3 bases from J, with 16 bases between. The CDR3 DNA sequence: TGCGCCAGCAGCGCATCCGGGACACTTCACTATGGCTACACCTTC. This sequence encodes CASSASGTLHYGYTF.

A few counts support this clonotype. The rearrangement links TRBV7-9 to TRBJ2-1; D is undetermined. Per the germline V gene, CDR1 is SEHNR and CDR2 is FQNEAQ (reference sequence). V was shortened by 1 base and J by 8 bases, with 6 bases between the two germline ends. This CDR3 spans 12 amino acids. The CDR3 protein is CASSLVGDEQFF. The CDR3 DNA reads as TGTGCCAGCAGCTTAGTTGGGGATGAGCAGTTCTTC.

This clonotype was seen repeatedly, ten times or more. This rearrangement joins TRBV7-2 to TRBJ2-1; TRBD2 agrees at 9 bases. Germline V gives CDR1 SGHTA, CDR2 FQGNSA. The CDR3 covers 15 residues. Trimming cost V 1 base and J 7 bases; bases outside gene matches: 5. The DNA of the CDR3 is TGTGCCAGCAGCTTAGGGTTTAGCGGGGGAAATGAGCAGTTCTTC. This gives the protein CASSLGFSGGNEQFF.

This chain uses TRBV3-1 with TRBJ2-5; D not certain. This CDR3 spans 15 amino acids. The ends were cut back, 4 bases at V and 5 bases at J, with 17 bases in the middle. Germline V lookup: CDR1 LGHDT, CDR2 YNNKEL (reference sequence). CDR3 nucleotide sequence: TGTGCCAGCAGCCGAATGGACGGAGAGGTGGAGACCCAGTACTTC. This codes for CASSRMDGEVETQYF.

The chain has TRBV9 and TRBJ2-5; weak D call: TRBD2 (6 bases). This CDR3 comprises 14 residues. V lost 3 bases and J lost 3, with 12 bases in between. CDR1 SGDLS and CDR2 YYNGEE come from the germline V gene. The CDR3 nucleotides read TGTGCCAGCAGCGGATGGGGGGTAAAAGAGACCCAGTACTTC. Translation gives CASSGWGVKETQYF.

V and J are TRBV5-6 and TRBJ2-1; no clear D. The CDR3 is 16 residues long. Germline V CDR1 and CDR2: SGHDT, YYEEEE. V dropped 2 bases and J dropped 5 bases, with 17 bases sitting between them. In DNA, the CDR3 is TGTGCCAGCAGCTTACTCGGTTGGTCGCTTAACAATGAGCAGTTCTTC. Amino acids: CASSLLGWSLNNEQFF.